One and the same sample provided the 27 T cell receptor beta chains below, sequenced in a study of identical twins listed by TCRdb under 2016. The method behind the library was 5' RACE. Sequenced on an Illumina HiSeq 2000. TCRdb ran its own pipeline on the public reads, namely fastp trimming at Q25 and MiXCR clone calling, and kept in-frame beta chains. CDR3 protein duplicates are merged, each entry listing the most common genes and DNA. The sample contains about 730,000 distinct CDR3 sequences, about 20% of them found a single time. Around 4.4% of the sample is held by the ten biggest clonotypes. These same records also appear under a second study, on T cells expressing NK-cell markers.

The sample comprised PBMCs. These receptors all stem from a woman aged 18-29 years in good health.

This clonotype has more than one count but fewer than ten. The chain combines TRBV12-3 or TRBV12-4 with TRBJ2-3; 7 bases agree with TRBD2. After removal of 11 bases from V and 3 bases from J, the junction contained 5 bases not matched to a gene. The CDR3 extends over 12 amino acids. CDR3 residues: CALRRGTDTQYF. The CDR3 nucleotides are TGTGCCCTGCGGCGGGGGACAGATACGCAGTATTTT.

A word on this clonotype: Its ends do not fully match the called genes, so a read error is possible. The chain has TRBV7-7 and TRBJ2-5; TRBD1 might be the D (6 bases). Germline V gives CDR1 SSHAT, CDR2 FNYEAQ (reference sequence). CDR3 size: 15 residues. The chain's CDR3 is CASSINPGVQETQYF. The CDR3 DNA reads TGTGCTAGCAGCATAAATCCAGGGGTACAAGAGACCCAGTACTTC.

The rearrangement uses TRBV12-3 or TRBV12-4 and TRBJ1-5; D remains unclear. Trimming pared 3 bases from V and 5 bases from J, leaving 11 bases between. There are 14 residues in the CDR3. CDR3 nucleotides: TGTGCCAGCAGTTTGGCACAGATCGATCAGCCCCAGCATTTT. Translation gives CASSLAQIDQPQHF.

This clonotype has a handful of counts. The chain recombines TRBV5-1 with TRBJ2-7; the match to TRBD1 covers 7 bases. CDR1 and CDR2 (germline): SGHRS, YFSETQ. This CDR3 spans 14 amino acids. J gave up 6 bases and V 4 bases, and 10 bases lay outside the gene matches. DNA for the CDR3: TGCGCCAGCAGCCTACTTCCGACAGGGAGCGAGCAGTACTTC. It encodes CASSLLPTGSEQYF. The variable domain in full, with the rest retrieved from reference TRBV5-1 and TRBJ2-7, is KAGVTQTPRYLIKTRGQQVTLSCSPISGHRSVSWYQQTPGQGLQFLFEYFSETQRNKGNFPGRFSGRQFSNSRSEMNVSTLELGDSALYLCASSLLPTGSEQYFGPGTRLTVT.

The rearrangement joins TRBV10-3 to TRBJ2-1; 11 bases line up with TRBD2. With V trimmed by 4 bases and J by 4 bases, 15 bases remained unmatched. Germline V gives CDR1 ENHRY, CDR2 SYGVKD. CDR3 size: 19 residues. Here the CDR3 reads CAISAGTSGAGGRYNEQFF. The CDR3 DNA sequence: TGTGCCATCAGTGCGGGGACTAGCGGAGCCGGGGGGAGGTACAATGAGCAGTTCTTC.

This clonotype showed up just a few times. The chain carries TRBV12-3 or TRBV12-4 and TRBJ2-1; 10 nucleotides agree with TRBD2. This CDR3 spans 15 amino acids. Trimming at V came to 6 bases and at J to 4 bases, leaving 6 bases not matched to a gene. CDR3 protein: CASSTERGGYNEQFF. The CDR3 DNA follows: TGTGCCAGCAGCACCGAGCGGGGGGGTTACAATGAGCAGTTCTTC.

The gene calls are TRBV7-9 and TRBJ2-7; 7 bases align to TRBD2. The trim removed 3 bases at V and 5 bases at J, leaving 1 base unmatched. The CDR3 sequence is 12 residues long. Looked up from germline, CDR1 is SEHNR and CDR2 is FQNEAQ (reference sequence). The chain's CDR3 is CASSFTSDEQYF. As DNA, the CDR3 is TGTGCCAGCAGCTTTACTAGCGACGAGCAGTACTTC.

This chain uses TRBV6-1 with TRBJ2-7; 10 bases agree with TRBD1. Germline values: CDR1 MNHNS, CDR2 SASEGT. The CDR3 is 15 amino acids. Trimming at V came to 1 base and at J to 4 bases, leaving 4 bases not matched to a gene. Here the CDR3 DNA reads TGTGCCAGCAGTGAAGGGGACAGGGGATGGTACGAGCAGTACTTC. This codes for CASSEGDRGWYEQYF.

This sequence joins TRBV6-1 and TRBJ2-7; possible D gene TRBD1, 5 bases. In germline, CDR1 is MNHNS, CDR2 SASEGT. Trimming shortened V by 7 bases and J by 12 bases, and 16 bases separated the two germline ends. The CDR3 is made up of 11 amino acids. The CDR3 bases are TGTGCCAGCACCCTCCAGGGAAAGGGGTACTTC. Residues: CASTLQGKGYF.

This clonotype occurred a few times. The chain links TRBV3-1 to TRBJ1-1, with D uncertain. Trimming took off 1 base at V and 6 bases at J, with 15 bases between the two ends. The CDR3 contains 15 residues. Germline CDR1 reads LGHDT; CDR2 reads YNNKEL (reference sequence). CDR3 sequence: CASSQVKEWLSEAFF. The CDR3 region has the DNA TGTGCCAGCAGCCAAGTAAAAGAATGGCTGTCTGAAGCTTTCTTT.

This clonotype was counted between two and nine times. This chain connects TRBV4-3 to TRBJ2-2; D might be TRBD2 (6 bases). Trimming took off 4 bases at V and 4 bases at J, with 19 bases between the two ends. CDR3 length: 17 amino acids. Germline V CDR1 and CDR2: LGHNA, YSLEER. In DNA, the CDR3 is TGCGCCAGCAGCCGAGAACCCGGGACTTCCGTCACCGGGGAGCTGTTTTTT. This sequence encodes CASSREPGTSVTGELFF.

This clonotype was detected only a few times. CDR3 DNA: TGTGCCAGCAGTTTCGTACGGGTCACCGGGGAGCTGTTTTTT. Protein sequence: CASSFVRVTGELFF. The chain links TRBV12-3 or TRBV12-4 to TRBJ2-2; no firm D call. Trimming shortened V by 3 bases and J by 4 bases, and 9 bases separated the two germline ends. This CDR3 contains 14 residues.

The chain carries TRBV3-1 and TRBJ1-2; D is uncertain. The CDR3 runs to 14 residues. Trimming left V 4 bases short and J 5 bases short, with 14 bases between. Germline V lookup: CDR1 LGHDT, CDR2 YNNKEL (reference sequence). CDR3 in amino acids: CASSPRPDEYGYTF. In nucleotides, the CDR3 is TGTGCCAGCAGCCCGCGTCCCGACGAGTATGGCTACACCTTC.

This clonotype was detected only a few times. The V gene is TRBV30, the J gene TRBJ2-2; tentative D call: TRBD2 (6 bases). CDR3 length: 15 residues. CDR1 GTSNPN and CDR2 SVGIG come from the germline V gene (reference sequence). The V and J ends lost 0 bases and 1 base respectively, with 9 bases between them. DNA of the CDR3: TGTGCCTGGAGTGTAGACGGGAGGAACACCGGGGAGCTGTTTTTT. It is translated as CAWSVDGRNTGELFF. Complete variable domain (other parts from reference TRBV30 and TRBJ2-2): SQTIHQWPATLVQPVGSPLSLECTVEGTSNPNLYWYRQAAGRGLQLLFYSVGIGQISSEVPQNLSASRPQDRQFILSSKKLLLSDSGFYLCAWSVDGRNTGELFFGEGSRLTVL.

CDR3 region: CASSLRLAGGPHTQYF. The CDR3 coding sequence is TGCGCCAGCAGCTTAAGACTAGCGGGGGGGCCTCATACGCAGTATTTT. The V call is TRBV4-1, the J call TRBJ2-3, with 14 positions matching TRBD2. From germline, CDR1 is MGHRA and CDR2 YSYEKL. This CDR3 is built from 16 residues. V was pared by 5 bases and J by 7 bases, with 8 bases of the junction left unmatched.

At least ten counts were recorded for this clonotype. The chain employs TRBV5-1 and TRBJ1-3; TRBD1 is a possible D gene (5 bases). The CDR3 spans 16 residues. The germline V gene has CDR1 SGHRS and CDR2 YFSETQ. V was shortened by 4 bases and J by 2 bases, with 16 bases between the two germline ends. The CDR3 DNA is TGCGCCAGCAGCCGCCGCGGAGGGGACGCTGGAAACACCATATATTTT. Its protein is CASSRRGGDAGNTIYF.

This chain joins TRBV5-1 and TRBJ2-3; tentative D call: TRBD2 (6 bases). Germline CDR1 is SGHRS and CDR2 is YFSETQ. CDR3 length: 15 amino acids. The ends were cut back, 2 bases at V and 4 bases at J, with 14 bases in the middle. The CDR3 loop reads CASSFSGVEPDTQYF. The CDR3 nucleotides are TGCGCCAGCAGCTTCTCGGGGGTGGAGCCAGATACGCAGTATTTT.

This clonotype was seen a few times. The chain carries TRBV27 and TRBJ2-7, with a tentative D call TRBD2 (5 bases). The CDR3 has 15 residues. CDR1 and CDR2 (germline): MNHEY, SMNVEV (reference sequence). V dropped 1 base and J dropped 0 bases, with 10 bases sitting between them. The CDR3 coding sequence is TGTGCCAGCAGTTTATGGGCGGGCAGCTCCTACGAGCAGTACTTC. Translating gives CASSLWAGSSYEQYF.

The V call is TRBV20-1, the J call TRBJ2-3; D not certain. The V end lost 0 bases, the J end lost 2 bases, and 9 bases lay between the germline ends. Germline values: CDR1 DFQATT, CDR2 SNEGSKA (reference sequence). This CDR3 is 14 amino acids long. The CDR3 bases are TGCAGTGCTAGAGATCCGCTGACCACAGATACGCAGTATTTT. Translated: CSARDPLTTDTQYF.

This clonotype was seen a few times. The CDR3 spells CASSVAPARVHGYTF. The DNA for the CDR3 is TGTGCCAGCAGCGTAGCTCCCGCCAGGGTGCATGGCTACACCTTC. The chain joins TRBV9 to TRBJ1-2; the D gene is possibly TRBD1 (5 bases). Germline V gene lookup returns CDR1 SGDLS and CDR2 YYNGEE. CDR3 size: 15 residues. V was cut by 0 bases and J by 6 bases, with 15 bases left in between.

The chain is built from TRBV9 and TRBJ2-3; 8 bases agree with TRBD2. Per germline, CDR1 SGDLS and CDR2 YYNGEE. J was trimmed by 0 bases and V by 9 bases; bases with no gene match: 3. The CDR3 is 13 residues long. CDR3 coding DNA: TGTGCCACCGGGGGGGAGAGCACAGATACGCAGTATTTT. Protein: CATGGESTDTQYF. Together with reference TRBV9 and TRBJ2-3, the CDR3 gives the full variable domain: DSGVTQTPKHLITATGQRVTLRCSPRSGDLSVYWYQQSLDQGLQFLIQYYNGEERAKGNILERFSAQQFPDLHSELNLSSLELGDSALYFCATGGESTDTQYFGPGTRLTVL.

This clonotype was seen a handful of times. The rearrangement joins TRBV6-1 to TRBJ1-2; 8 bases agree with TRBD1. The V gene end was trimmed by 0 bases and the J gene end by 6 bases; junction bases not matched to a gene: 6. This CDR3 region has 15 residues. CDR1 is MNHNS and CDR2 is SASEGT in the germline V gene. The CDR3 bases are TGTGCCAGCAGTGAAGCGCTTGGACAGGGAGATGGCTACACCTTC. It encodes CASSEALGQGDGYTF.

This chain connects TRBV11-2 to TRBJ2-7, with a tentative D call TRBD2 (6 bases). The ends were cut back, 2 bases at V and 5 bases at J, with 13 bases in the middle. The CDR3 extends over 14 amino acids. CDR1 SGHAT and CDR2 FQNNGV come from the germline V gene. The CDR3 reads CASSLLLALNEQYF. The CDR3, as DNA: TGTGCCAGCAGCTTATTGCTAGCGCTGAACGAGCAGTACTTC.

This clonotype was recorded once. V gene TRBV20-1 combines with J gene TRBJ2-3, with D perhaps matching TRBD2 (6 bases). This CDR3 has 13 residues. The V end was cut by 6 bases, the J end by 10 bases, with 20 bases between. CDR1 and CDR2 from the germline V gene are DFQATT and SNEGSKA (reference sequence). CDR3 coding DNA: TGCAGTGCCACCATTCCGGGACTCCGAGCGCAGTATTTT. As protein: CSATIPGLRAQYF.

The V call is TRBV12-3 or TRBV12-4, the J call TRBJ1-6; D is uncertain. V lost 10 bases to trimming and J lost 3 bases, with 13 bases between them. The CDR3 covers 14 residues. CDR3 coding DNA: TGTGCCACCGCCCCGGTTCTCTATAATTCACCCCTCCACTTT. Its translation is CATAPVLYNSPLHF.

In its sample, this clonotype was seen a few times. The chain joins TRBV3-1 to TRBJ2-5; TRBD2 might be the D (5 bases). The CDR3 runs to 14 residues. V lost 4 bases and J lost 2, with 11 bases in between. CDR1 LGHDT and CDR2 YNNKEL come from the germline V gene (reference sequence). CDR3 nucleotide sequence: TGTGCCAGCAGCCTACAAGCGGAGCAAGAGACCCAGTACTTC. Its translation is CASSLQAEQETQYF.

V and J are TRBV3-1 and TRBJ1-1; possible D gene TRBD1, 6 bases. The CDR3 contains 16 residues. Trimming stripped 3 bases from V and 2 bases from J, with 16 bases between. The germline CDR1 and CDR2 sequences are LGHDT and YNNKEL (reference sequence). The CDR3 region is CASSQGGAGFNTEAFF. Written as DNA, the CDR3 is TGTGCCAGCAGCCAGGGGGGGGCCGGATTTAACACTGAAGCTTTCTTT.